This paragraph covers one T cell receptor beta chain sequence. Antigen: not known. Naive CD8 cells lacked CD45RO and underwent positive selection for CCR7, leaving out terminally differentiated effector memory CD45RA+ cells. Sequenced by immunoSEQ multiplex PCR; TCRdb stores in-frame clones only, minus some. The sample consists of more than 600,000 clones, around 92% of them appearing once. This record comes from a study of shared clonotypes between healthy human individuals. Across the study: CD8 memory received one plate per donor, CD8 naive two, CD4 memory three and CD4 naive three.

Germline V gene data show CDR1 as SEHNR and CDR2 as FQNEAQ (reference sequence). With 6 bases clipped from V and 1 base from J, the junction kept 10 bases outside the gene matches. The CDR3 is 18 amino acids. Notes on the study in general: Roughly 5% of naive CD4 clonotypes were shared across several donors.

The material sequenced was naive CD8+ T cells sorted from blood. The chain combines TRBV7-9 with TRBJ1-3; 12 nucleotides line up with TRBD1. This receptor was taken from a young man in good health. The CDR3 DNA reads TGTGCCAGCAGTTCCCGGGACAGGGGGCCTCGTTCTGGAAACACCATATATTTT. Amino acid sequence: CASSSRDRGPRSGNTIYF.